This TCR beta chain was identified in a study of blood T cell repertoires in COVID-19. Overall study: Collection of acute and convalescent COVID-19 samples took place in the United States, Italy and Spain. PBMCs, B-cell-depleted T cells, or T cells provided the cDNA or gDNA that made up the material.

How the authors handled the data: Amplified reference gene primers provided the basis for estimating nucleated cell counts. The data were produced by immunoSEQ multiplex PCR, yet TCRdb's version contains in-frame clones alone and is incomplete. V, J and clone size derive from that table, while D and trimming were established from the DNA sequence. The sample records about 150,000 clones, 80% to 90% being singletons. This CDR3 is 14 amino acids long. Germline CDR1 and CDR2: KGHSH and LQKENI. V lost 5 bases and J 4 bases, leaving 11 bases between the germline ends. The sequence derives from a woman in her thirties or forties with acute or convalescent COVID-19. The rearrangement joins TRBV18 to TRBJ1-4; TRBD1 might be the D (6 bases). Sample: peripheral blood. The DNA for the CDR3 is TGTGCCAGCTCATCAGGGGTCCGTAATGAAAAACTGTTTTTT. It is translated as CASSSGVRNEKLFF.